Detailed here is one TCR beta chain. This clone was detected once. Which antigen it targets is not known. No clone much larger than this one lies a single base away; base qualities are absent. These data belong to a study of T cell responses to AZD1222 COVID-19 vaccine (dated by TCRdb to 2020 to 2023). About the study as a whole: AZD1222 recipients whose second dose came at about 4 weeks and those whose second dose came at about 12 weeks were combined into one group, since spike-specific TCR depth and breadth did not differ between the two schedules. A total of about 230 trial participants underwent TCR sequencing, of whom around 200 received two doses of AZD1222 and 26 received two doses of the MenACWY control vaccine. Trial participants were enrolled by age into subgroups of 18-55, 56-69 and 70-plus years, and about 150, 27 and 61 TCR-sequenced participants, respectively, were included in these subgroups. Study-wide findings and limitations: CD4 TCRs associated with the vaccine covered the entire spike protein, and the dominant responses were in regions 160-218 and 743-854. No day 14 peak-response samples were available, so repertoires were characterized only after the peak T cell response. Participants were mostly white British, with more females than males. The authors suggested clonal diversity may have been underestimated. The 56-69-year group was small, and its depth increase did not reach significance, likely because of low power. Epitopes outside the regions mutated in the B.1.351 and B.1.1.7 variants were reportedly recognized by nearly half of the unique spike-specific TCRs. Spike-specific TCR breadth and depth rose significantly after two AZD1222 doses compared with day 0 and with MenACWY recipients. Only five or six AZD1222 recipients were SARS-CoV-2 seropositive at baseline, limiting conclusions about previously exposed vaccinees.

The CDR3, from cysteine to phenylalanine, totals 16 residues. The DNA shown is the 48-base CDR3, in frame from base 1. The junction carries 19 bases between V and J, which are trimmed by 5 bases and 2 bases respectively. Looking up the germline V gene yields CDR1 SGHTA and CDR2 FQGNSA. The CDR3 regions of human TCRbeta chains were analyzed by immunosequencing. The paper's data handling went like this. Repertoire TCRs were checked for matches against a reference library of SARS-CoV-2-specific TCRs that had been generated using the MIRA antigen-specificity platform. Breadth was defined as the fraction of unique TCRs that were SARS-CoV-2-associated, and depth was defined as the fraction of total T cells that were SARS-CoV-2-associated. Using the MIRA data, each spike-specific TCR was assigned both to the spike region to which the TCR was reactive and to a CD4 or CD8 class. Log10-transformed breadth and depth values were compared by one-way ANOVA with Sidak's multiple comparisons tests. The clones in this table, taken by TCRdb from immuneACCESS, are in-frame only. Not every clone is retained; where verified, under half of the shortfall comes from an unresolved V gene, and the cause of the rest is unknown. That table gives V, J and clone size, and the DNA gave D and trimming. The sample table shows 150,000 to 200,000 clones, and 85% to 90% are seen once. 1.5% to 2% of the sample goes to the ten largest clones.

The sample's time point label, in plain terms: baseline before first vaccination. Vaccinee samples were obtained from the UK trials COV001 and COV002, which included a single-blind randomized controlled phase 2/3 trial of AZD1222 (ChAdOx1 nCoV-19) in healthy adults. Trial participant PBMC samples were collected at day 0 and day 28 after the second dose for TCRbeta chain sequencing. Source: peripheral blood, taken on day 0 of AZD1222 vaccination. The receptor's source is an adult in good health. This receptor chain uses TRBV7-2 and TRBJ2-7; perhaps TRBD2 is the D gene, with 6 bases matching. For the CDR3, the sequence is CASSPALLGRTYEQYF. In nucleotides, the sequence is TGTGCCAGCAGCCCGGCCTTGTTAGGGAGGACCTACGAGCAGTACTTC.